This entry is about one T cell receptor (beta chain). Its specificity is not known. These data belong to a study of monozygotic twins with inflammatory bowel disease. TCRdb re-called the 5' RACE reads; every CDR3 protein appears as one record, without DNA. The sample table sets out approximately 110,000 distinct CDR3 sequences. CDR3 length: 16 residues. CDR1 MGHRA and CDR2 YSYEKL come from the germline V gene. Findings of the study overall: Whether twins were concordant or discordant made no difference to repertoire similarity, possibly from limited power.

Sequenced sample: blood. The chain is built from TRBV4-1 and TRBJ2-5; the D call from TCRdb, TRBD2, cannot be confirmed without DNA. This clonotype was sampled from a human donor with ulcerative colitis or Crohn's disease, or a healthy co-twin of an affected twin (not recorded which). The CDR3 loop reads CASSQVTSGSLGTQYF.